Presented here are 22 T cell receptor beta chains from one specimen sequenced in a study of blood T cell repertoires in COVID-19. The table came from immunoSEQ multiplex PCR; TCRdb's copy has only in-frame clones and leaves some out. Found here are hundreds of thousands of clones, roughly 89% of them singletons; the top ten hold more than 13%. Source material: PBMCs or T cells enriched from blood (not recorded which). The receptors originated from a man aged 25-40 years who had been exposed to COVID-19.

The J gene is TRBJ2-3, the V gene TRBV25-1; no clear D. CDR3 length: 15 residues. Germline V lookup: CDR1 MGHDK, CDR2 SYGVNS. V lost 1 base to trimming and J lost 2 bases, with 10 bases between them. Here the CDR3 DNA reads TGTGCCAGCAGTGAATCTGCCAGTCACACAGATACGCAGTATTTT. This translates into CASSESASHTDTQYF.

This clone showed up just once. The chain has TRBV5-1 and TRBJ2-2; a weak D match, TRBD1 (5 bases). The CDR3 has 12 residues. V shed 7 bases and J shed 6 bases, with 10 bases lying between them. Germline V gene data show CDR1 as SGHRS and CDR2 as YFSETQ. CDR3: CASGAIAGELFF. As DNA, the CDR3 is TGCGCCAGCGGGGCGATTGCCGGGGAGCTGTTTTTT.

The rearrangement links TRBV27 to TRBJ2-7; D remains unclear. CDR3 size: 16 residues. Per the germline V gene, CDR1 is MNHEY and CDR2 is SMNVEV (reference sequence). Trimming cost V 4 bases and J 6 bases, with 22 bases left between them. The CDR3 reads CASSSLATTRISEQYF. The CDR3 region has the DNA TGTGCCAGCAGTTCTCTTGCAACTACAAGAATCTCCGAGCAGTACTTC.

On this clone: An end of the junction differs from the germline gene, which may be a read error. The V gene is TRBV5-4, the J gene TRBJ1-2, with 9 nucleotides matching TRBD1. Germline V gene data show CDR1 as SGHNT and CDR2 as YYREEE (reference sequence). The CDR3 is 12 amino acids. DNA of the CDR3: TGTGCCAGCAGCTCCCGGGACAGGGACTTCGCCTTC. Its translation: CASSSRDRDFAF.

This clone was observed a single time. V gene TRBV13 combines with J gene TRBJ1-6, with D possibly matching TRBD1 (5 bases). Deletions cut 0 bases from V and 8 bases from J, with 11 bases between. CDR1 is PRHDT and CDR2 is FYEKMQ in the germline V gene (reference sequence). This CDR3 region has 15 residues. The CDR3 here is CASSLGQGQDSPLHF. CDR3 nucleotides: TGTGCCAGCAGCTTAGGCCAGGGTCAGGATTCACCCCTCCACTTT.

This rearrangement joins TRBV6-5 to TRBJ1-1; D is perhaps TRBD1 (5 bases). CDR1 is MNHEY, CDR2 SVGAGI, per germline. The CDR3 consists of 14 residues. Deletions cut 6 bases from V and 5 bases from J, with 16 bases between. The CDR3 here is CASRPNLQGTEAFF. The CDR3 nucleotides read TGTGCCAGCAGGCCCAACCTCCAGGGTACTGAAGCTTTCTTT.

This clone showed up just once. The V call is TRBV10-3, the J call TRBJ2-3; 8 nucleotides match TRBD2. CDR1 is ENHRY and CDR2 is SYGVKD in the germline V gene. After removal of 10 bases from V and 5 bases from J, the junction contained 14 bases not matched to a gene. The CDR3 has 15 amino acids. This chain's CDR3 is CASKNPGTSQDTQYF. Written as DNA, the CDR3 is TGTGCCAGCAAAAACCCCGGGACTAGTCAAGATACGCAGTATTTT.

J is TRBJ2-2 and V is TRBV5-4; the D is unclear. The CDR3 runs to 13 residues. Germline CDR1 and CDR2: SGHNT and YYREEE (reference sequence). Trimming took off 5 bases at V and 1 base at J, with 6 bases between the two ends. The CDR3 sequence: CASRRENTGELFF. CDR3 DNA sequence: TGTGCCAGCAGGCGCGAGAACACCGGGGAGCTGTTTTTT.

V usage is TRBV6-4 and J usage is TRBJ1-2; TRBD1 is a possible D gene (6 bases). CDR3 length equals 14 residues. Germline V gives CDR1 MRHNA, CDR2 SNTAGT. Trimming stripped 5 bases from V and 0 bases from J, with 10 bases between. For the CDR3, the DNA is TGTGCCAGCAGTCCCCAGGGGACTAACTATGGCTACACCTTC. It is translated as CASSPQGTNYGYTF.

The chain combines TRBV15 with TRBJ1-2, with 8 bases matching TRBD1. The CDR3 spans 20 residues. Trimming removed 5 bases from V and 1 base from J; junction bases left unmatched: 21. In germline, CDR1 is LNHNV, CDR2 YYDKDF (reference sequence). Here the CDR3 reads CATSGIIRGTGDDFNYGYTF. The CDR3 DNA follows: TGTGCCACCAGCGGAATAATCCGCGGGACAGGCGATGATTTTAACTATGGCTACACCTTC.

The chain carries TRBV5-1 and TRBJ2-2; weak D call: TRBD1 (5 bases). Trimming left V 2 bases short and J 1 base short, with 12 bases between. The CDR3 spans 16 residues. Germline V gene data show CDR1 as SGHRS and CDR2 as YFSETQ. This CDR3 reads CASSFLTEENTGELFF. CDR3 sequence (DNA): TGCGCCAGCAGCTTCCTGACAGAGGAGAACACCGGGGAGCTGTTTTTT.

The chain is built from TRBV7-7 and TRBJ2-1; 7 bases fit TRBD1. Trimming took 1 base from V and 1 from J; bases not matched to a gene: 4. The CDR3 is made up of 16 amino acids. Germline V gives CDR1 SSHAT, CDR2 FNYEAQ (reference sequence). The CDR3 region is CASSLGPTGSYNEQFF. The CDR3 region has the DNA TGTGCCAGCAGCTTAGGACCGACAGGGTCCTACAATGAGCAGTTCTTC.

The J gene is TRBJ2-3, the V gene TRBV4-2; 7 bases match TRBD1. Unmatched junction bases numbered 11, after V lost 3 bases and J lost 5 bases. The length of the CDR3 is 16 residues. The germline CDR1 and CDR2 sequences are LGHNA and YNFKEQ. The CDR3 sequence is CASSQRDRVGVDTQYF. The CDR3, as DNA: TGTGCCAGCAGCCAGAGAGACAGGGTAGGGGTAGATACGCAGTATTTT.

The chain has TRBV15 and TRBJ2-5; D is perhaps TRBD2 (6 bases). Germline CDR1 LNHNV, CDR2 YYDKDF (reference sequence). V lost 0 bases and J 4 bases, leaving 18 bases between the germline ends. The CDR3 consists of 17 residues. The CDR3 is CATSRDGGSGLGETQYF. As DNA, the CDR3 is TGTGCCACCAGCAGAGATGGGGGTAGCGGACTGGGAGAGACCCAGTACTTC. Together with reference TRBV15 and TRBJ2-5, the CDR3 gives the full variable domain: DAMVIQNPRYQVTQFGKPVTLSCSQTLNHNVMYWYQQKSSQAPKLLFHYYDKDFNNEADTPDNFQSRRPNTSFCFLDIRSPGLGDTAMYLCATSRDGGSGLGETQYFGPGTRLLVL.

The rearrangement joins TRBV4-2 to TRBJ1-1; a weak D match, TRBD1 (5 bases). The CDR3 sequence is 16 residues long. In germline, CDR1 is LGHNA, CDR2 YNFKEQ. V lost 0 bases, J lost 1 base, and 12 bases lay in between. CDR3 sequence: CASSQDLTRGNTEAFF. The CDR3 region has the DNA TGTGCCAGCAGCCAAGATTTAACAAGGGGGAACACTGAAGCTTTCTTT.

The chain combines TRBV5-4 with TRBJ1-1; D call uncertain. The CDR3 loop spans 12 amino acids. Germline-derived CDR1 and CDR2 are SGHNT and YYREEE (reference sequence). V gave up 5 bases and J gave up 6 bases, with 11 bases separating them. The CDR3 reads CASSSPGSEAFF. In nucleotides, the CDR3 is TGTGCCAGCAGTTCTCCGGGTTCTGAAGCTTTCTTT.

The DNA for the CDR3 is TGTGCCAGCAGTGAATTCGAACAACCTAGCACAGATACGCAGTATTTT. It codes for CASSEFEQPSTDTQYF. The chain couples TRBV25-1 to TRBJ2-3, with no clear D. This CDR3 contains 16 residues. Germline-derived CDR1 and CDR2 are MGHDK and SYGVNS. V lost 1 base, J lost 0 bases, and 11 bases lay in between.

The chain couples TRBV6-2 or TRBV6-3 to TRBJ2-1, with 16 bases fitting TRBD2. Germline assignment: CDR1 MNHEY and CDR2 SVGEGT. Trimming cost V 4 bases and J 6 bases; bases outside gene matches: 9. The CDR3 contains 18 residues. CDR3 residues: CASSSGLAGGPGSNEQFF. The CDR3 DNA sequence: TGTGCCAGCAGTTCGGGACTAGCGGGGGGGCCGGGTAGCAATGAGCAGTTCTTC.

Here the CDR3 reads CASSQDRDSYGYTF. The CDR3 nucleotides are TGCGCCAGCAGCCAAGATCGGGACAGCTATGGCTACACCTTC. V is TRBV4-1 and J is TRBJ1-2; 7 nucleotides agree with TRBD1. CDR3 length: 14 amino acids. V gave up 0 bases and J gave up 4 bases; unmatched junction bases: 2. Per germline, CDR1 MGHRA and CDR2 YSYEKL.

The chain has TRBV7-9 and TRBJ2-7; D ambiguous. Between the trimmed V and J ends, which lost 5 bases and 1 base, there was a span of 12 bases. This CDR3 is 14 amino acids long. The germline gives CDR1 SEHNR, CDR2 FQNEAQ (reference sequence). CDR3 bases: TGTGCCAGCAGCACCGACACCGCTTCCTACGAGCAGTACTTC. The encoded protein is CASSTDTASYEQYF.

This chain links TRBV5-1 with TRBJ1-2; D possibly corresponds to TRBD1 (6 bases). V dropped 2 bases and J dropped 2 bases, with 10 bases sitting between them. The CDR3 runs 14 residues. Per the germline V gene, CDR1 is SGHRS and CDR2 is YFSETQ. CDR3 nucleotides: TGCGCCAGCAGCTTAGGACAGTCAAACTATGGCTACACCTTC. This codes for CASSLGQSNYGYTF.

The V gene is TRBV5-1, the J gene TRBJ2-2; TRBD2 aligns across 10 bases. V shed 0 bases, J shed 4 bases, and the junction held 6 bases outside the gene matches. The CDR3 extends over 17 amino acids. CDR1 is SGHRS, CDR2 YFSETQ, per germline. The CDR3, as DNA: TGCGCCAGCAGCTTGGAGCCCGGGACTAGCGTCACCGGGGAGCTGTTTTTT. Its protein product is CASSLEPGTSVTGELFF.